These T cell receptor beta chains were read from a single sample in a study of vaccination and CD4 T cells after COVID-19. What these receptors recognize is not known. In TCRdb, the PCR reads were re-called with MiXCR into one record per CDR3 protein. The data show 13,000 or so distinct CDR3 sequences, roughly 58% seen once. The sequencing sample was made of CD4+ T cells from blood, cultured in vitro. The receptors derive from a human donor who had recovered from COVID-19. The CDR3 runs from the conserved cysteine through the conserved F or W. Each record gives: clone size, D gene, V gene, J gene, CDR3 length, CDR3 DNA, CDR3 protein. A D gene is named only where the DNA matches it firmly. The size field is filled for only some rows; it gives once, few, many or a size class.

NA	TRBD2	TRBV2	TRBJ2-3	15	TGTGCCAGCAGTGAATCCAGCGGGATGTGGGATACGCAGTATTTT	CASSESSGMWDTQYF
few	NA	TRBV27	TRBJ1-2	13	TGTGCCAGCAGTTTCGGGCAGAACTATGGCTACACCTTC	CASSFGQNYGYTF
NA	NA	TRBV28	TRBJ2-2	15	TGTGCCAGCAGTTTACAAGCAGATTTCACCGGGGAGCTGTTTTTT	CASSLQADFTGELFF
NA	TRBD1	TRBV20-1	TRBJ1-2	16	TGCAGTGCTAGAGATACCGGACAGGGAGCTAACTATGGCTACACCTTC	CSARDTGQGANYGYTF
NA	TRBD2	TRBV28	TRBJ2-7	14	TGTGCCAGCAGTTTTGGCGGGAGTTCCTACGAGCAGTACTTC	CASSFGGSSYEQYF
NA	TRBD2	TRBV12-3/TRBV12-4	TRBJ2-5	17	TGTGCCAGCAGTTTAGCGCTTAGCGGGAGGGCCGGGGAGACCCAGTACTTC	CASSLALSGRAGETQYF
NA	NA	TRBV7-3	TRBJ2-4	13	TGTGCCAGCAGCCCCGAGTGGAAAAACATTCAGTACTTC	CASSPEWKNIQYF
NA	NA	TRBV15	TRBJ2-3	13	TGTGCCACCAGCAGAGACAGGCAAGATACGCAGTATTTT	CATSRDRQDTQYF
once	TRBD2	TRBV12-3/TRBV12-4	TRBJ2-5	18	TGTGCCAGCAGTTTAGGCAGAGGGAATAGCGGGGCTAGGGAGACCCAGTACTTC	CASSLGRGNSGARETQYF
NA	NA	TRBV7-2	TRBJ2-7	12	TGTGCCAGCAGCAAGGCGGCGGGGGAGCAGTACTTC	CASSKAAGEQYF
NA	NA	TRBV15	TRBJ2-2	14	TGTGCCACCAGCAGAGGAGGGGCAGCGGGGGAGCTGTTTTTT	CATSRGGAAGELFF
NA	TRBD1	TRBV6-1	TRBJ1-2	15	TGTGCCAGCAGTCAAGCTCGGGACAGGGGGAATGGCTACACCTTC	CASSQARDRGNGYTF
few	NA	TRBV20-1	TRBJ1-5	15	TGCAGTGCTAAATTAGGACAGAACCACAATCAGCCCCAGCATTTT	CSAKLGQNHNQPQHF